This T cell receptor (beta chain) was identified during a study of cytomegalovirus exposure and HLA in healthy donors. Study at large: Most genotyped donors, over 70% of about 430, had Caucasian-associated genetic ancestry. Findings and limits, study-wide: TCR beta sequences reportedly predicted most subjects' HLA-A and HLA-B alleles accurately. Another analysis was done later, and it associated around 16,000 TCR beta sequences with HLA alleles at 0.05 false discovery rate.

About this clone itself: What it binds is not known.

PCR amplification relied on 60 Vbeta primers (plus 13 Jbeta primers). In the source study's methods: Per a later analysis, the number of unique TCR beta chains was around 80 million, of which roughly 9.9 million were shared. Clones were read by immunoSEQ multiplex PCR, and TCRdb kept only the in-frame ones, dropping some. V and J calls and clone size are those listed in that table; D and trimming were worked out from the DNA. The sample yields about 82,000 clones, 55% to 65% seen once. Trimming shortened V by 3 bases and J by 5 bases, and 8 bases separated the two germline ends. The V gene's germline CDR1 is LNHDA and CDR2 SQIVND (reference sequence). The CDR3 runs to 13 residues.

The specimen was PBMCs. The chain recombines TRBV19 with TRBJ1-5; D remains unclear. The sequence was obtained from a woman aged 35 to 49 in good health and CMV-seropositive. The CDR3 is CASSIRPYQPQHF. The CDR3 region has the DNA TGTGCCAGTAGTATCAGGCCCTATCAGCCCCAGCATTTT.